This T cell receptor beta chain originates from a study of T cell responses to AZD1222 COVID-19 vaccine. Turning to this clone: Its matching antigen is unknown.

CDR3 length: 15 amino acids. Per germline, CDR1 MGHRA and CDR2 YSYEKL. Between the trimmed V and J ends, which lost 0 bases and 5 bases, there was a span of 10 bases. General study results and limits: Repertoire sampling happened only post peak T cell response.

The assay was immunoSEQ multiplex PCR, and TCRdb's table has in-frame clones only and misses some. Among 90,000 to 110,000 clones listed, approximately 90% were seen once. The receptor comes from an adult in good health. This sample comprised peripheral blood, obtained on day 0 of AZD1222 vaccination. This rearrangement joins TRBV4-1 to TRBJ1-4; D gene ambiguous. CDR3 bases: TGCGCCAGCAGCCAAGAGACCAACGGAAATGAAAAACTGTTTTTT. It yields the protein CASSQETNGNEKLFF.